This T cell receptor (beta chain) emerged from a study of CD4 and CD8 cells across lung adenocarcinoma regions. The patients had localized lung adenocarcinoma, a non-small cell subtype. TCRdb reprocessed the PCR reads with MiXCR, giving one entry per CDR3 protein. The sample has approximately 12,000 distinct CDR3 sequences; around half are singletons. The sample was CD8+ T cells from the margin of a lung tumor. The receptor's source is a female donor with lung adenocarcinoma. The CD4 and CD8 labels of this study may be unreliable.

The CDR3 region has the DNA TGTGCCAGCAGGTTGCTGGGGTCCAAAGACACGCAGTACTTC. It codes for CASRLLGSKDTQYF. The rearrangement joins TRBV27 to TRBJ2-3; unclear D gene. The J call may be faulty, since TRBJ2-7 better matches the DNA end. Germline CDR1 and CDR2: MNHEY and SMNVEV (reference sequence). CDR3 length equals 14 residues.